Below, 19 T cell receptor beta chains from the same sample are listed, as sequenced in a study of naive and memory T cell subsets. The beta constant-region primer was an equimolar mix of two oligonucleotides covering TRBC1 and TRBC2. Four rounds of PCR amplified the ligated cDNA using nested alpha and beta constant-region primers plus SP2. Each CDR3 protein gets one entry after TCRdb re-called the UMI-ligation and nested PCR reads with MiXCR. The top ten hold over 1% of the sample, which has some 83,000 distinct CDR3 sequences, 9% seen once. The sequenced material came from naive CD8+ T cells from blood. The receptors shown here come from a human donor in good health.

This clonotype has a count of ten or more. J is TRBJ2-2 and V is TRBV23-1; 7 bases are a match to TRBD1. TRBV23-1 belongs to the ORF category, with a function that is uncertain. This CDR3 spans 14 amino acids. The V segment lost 2 bases and the J segment 6 bases; nucleotides outside the gene matches: 3. The chain's CDR3 is CASSQNRGSGELFF. CDR3 in DNA: TGCGCCAGCAGTCAAAACAGGGGTTCCGGGGAGCTGTTTTTT.

This chain links TRBV9 with TRBJ2-7; D gene uncertain. There are 16 residues in the CDR3. The ends were cut back, 0 bases at V and 0 bases at J, with 13 bases in the middle. Germline assignment: CDR1 SGDLS and CDR2 YYNGEE. CDR3 protein: CASSVGGEQSSYEQYF. The CDR3 region has the DNA TGTGCCAGCAGCGTAGGCGGCGAACAGAGCTCCTACGAGCAGTACTTC.

This clonotype was recorded many times. The V gene is TRBV7-9, the J gene TRBJ1-2; D is possibly TRBD1 (6 bases). Germline CDR1 is SEHNR and CDR2 is FQNEAQ (reference sequence). The CDR3 is 13 residues long. Trimming shortened V by 11 bases and J by 3 bases, and 16 bases separated the two germline ends. As DNA, the CDR3 is TGTGCCGGGGTGGGGGCAGCAGACTATGGCTACACCTTC. It is translated as CAGVGAADYGYTF.

This clonotype was detected a few times. The rearrangement joins TRBV12-3 or TRBV12-4 to TRBJ2-1, with D possibly matching TRBD1 (5 bases). This CDR3 comprises 16 residues. V lost 5 bases, J lost 3 bases, and 17 bases lay in between. CDR3 DNA sequence: TGTGCCAGCAGTGGTGGGTGGGCAGGGAACTACAATGAGCAGTTCTTC. This codes for CASSGGWAGNYNEQFF.

This chain links TRBV5-6 with TRBJ2-7; D remains unclear. V gave up 4 bases and J gave up 5 bases, with 19 bases separating them. Germline CDR1 reads SGHDT; CDR2 reads YYEEEE. The CDR3 loop spans 15 amino acids. The DNA of the CDR3 is TGTGCCAGCAGCATGAAGAACATCCGGGCCCACGAGCAGTACTTC. This codes for CASSMKNIRAHEQYF.

The chain is built from TRBV2 and TRBJ1-3, with D possibly TRBD1 on 5 matching bases. The V end lost 6 bases, the J end lost 9 bases, and 9 bases lay between the germline ends. The CDR3 contains 11 residues. Germline V gene lookup returns CDR1 SNHLY and CDR2 FYNNEI. This CDR3 reads CASRDIPTIYF. CDR3 DNA: TGTGCCAGCAGGGACATCCCCACCATATATTTT.

The rearrangement uses TRBV12-5 and TRBJ2-1; tentatively, D is TRBD1 (5 bases). V lost 3 bases to trimming and J lost 3 bases, with 9 bases between them. The CDR3 totals 14 residues. CDR1 LGHNT and CDR2 FRNRAP come from the germline V gene. The DNA of the CDR3 is TGTGCTAGTGGTTTACAGGCAGACTACAATGAGCAGTTCTTC. It translates to CASGLQADYNEQFF.

The chain is built from TRBV6-5 and TRBJ2-1; 13 bases match TRBD2. There are 16 residues in the CDR3. The germline V gene has CDR1 MNHEY and CDR2 SVGAGI. V was clipped by 5 bases and J by 9 bases; unmatched bases: 10. This chain's CDR3 is CASSTPGTSGIGEQFF. CDR3 sequence (DNA): TGTGCCAGCAGTACCCCGGGGACTAGCGGGATAGGTGAGCAGTTCTTC.

The V gene is TRBV4-1, the J gene TRBJ2-2, with D perhaps matching TRBD2 (6 bases). Germline V gives CDR1 MGHRA, CDR2 YSYEKL. This CDR3 spans 16 amino acids. V shed 2 bases and J shed 7 bases, with 17 bases lying between them. The CDR3 nucleotides read TGCGCCAGCAGCCAATCTTATCGGGGGACGGACGGGGAGCTGTTTTTT. It codes for CASSQSYRGTDGELFF.

As regards this clonotype: This may stem from a read error, because a much larger clone lies one nucleotide away. V usage is TRBV6-2 or TRBV6-3 and J usage is TRBJ2-3; no firm D call. The CDR3 sequence is 15 residues long. Trimming cost V 4 bases and J 2 bases, with 13 bases left between them. The germline V gene encodes CDR1 MNHEY and CDR2 SVGEGT. In DNA, the CDR3 is TGTGCCAGCAGTTCGGTACTCCCTGTCACAGATACGCAGTATTTT. The encoded protein is CASSSVLPVTDTQYF.

This clonotype was seen many times. The gene calls are TRBV7-6 and TRBJ2-7; D may be TRBD2 (6 bases). Germline V gives CDR1 SGHVS, CDR2 FNYEAQ. V dropped 4 bases and J dropped 3 bases, with 16 bases sitting between them. The CDR3 is 15 residues long. The chain's CDR3 is CASSSGRGLGYEQYF. CDR3 DNA sequence: TGTGCCAGCAGCTCCGGGCGGGGACTGGGCTACGAGCAGTACTTC.

This chain joins TRBV5-1 and TRBJ1-2; D is uncertain. The V gene's germline CDR1 is SGHRS and CDR2 YFSETQ. Trimming took 4 bases from V and 2 from J, leaving 15 bases between them. There are 15 residues in the CDR3. The CDR3 region has the DNA TGCGCCAGCAGCCCCACCGCCACGTCGAACTATGGCTACACCTTC. Amino acids: CASSPTATSNYGYTF.

This rearrangement joins TRBV20-1 to TRBJ2-4; D uncertain. Trimming removed 3 bases from V and 2 bases from J, with 8 bases in between. Per germline, CDR1 DFQATT and CDR2 SNEGSKA (reference sequence). This CDR3 is 13 amino acids long. DNA of the CDR3: TGCAGTGCTAGTGCGGCCTCCAAAAACATTCAGTACTTC. Protein sequence: CSASAASKNIQYF.

This clonotype was picked up a small number of times. V gene TRBV19 combines with J gene TRBJ2-7; TRBD2 matches at 9 bases. The CDR3 runs to 16 residues. Germline values: CDR1 LNHDA, CDR2 SQIVND (reference sequence). V gave up 3 bases and J gave up 0 bases; unmatched junction bases: 6. Here the CDR3 DNA reads TGTGCCAGTAGTATTGGTGGCGGGAGGGTCTCCTACGAGCAGTACTTC. Translated, it gives CASSIGGGRVSYEQYF.

In its sample, this clonotype was seen a few times. The chain is built from TRBV11-2 and TRBJ2-1; D possibly corresponds to TRBD1 (5 bases). The CDR3 has 12 residues. The V gene lost 4 bases and the J gene lost 6 bases, with 7 bases spanning the gap. Germline CDR1 SGHAT, CDR2 FQNNGV. CDR3 sequence reads: CASSSQGNEQFF. The CDR3 DNA follows: TGTGCCAGCAGCTCTCAGGGCAATGAGCAGTTCTTC.

This chain connects TRBV12-3 or TRBV12-4 to TRBJ2-3, with 9 bases fitting TRBD2. The ends lost 3 bases at V and 5 bases at J; junction bases unmatched: 12. The CDR3 is made up of 17 amino acids. The CDR3 protein is CASSFIAGGYGLDTQYF. The CDR3 bases are TGTGCCAGCAGTTTTATCGCGGGAGGGTACGGTTTAGATACGCAGTATTTT.

In this sample, this clonotype turned up a few times. The rearrangement links TRBV29-1 to TRBJ2-3; TRBD2 matches 7 bases. The germline gives CDR1 SQVTM, CDR2 ANQGSEA. V lost 1 base and J lost 1; bases outside the gene matches: 5. There are 15 residues in the CDR3. CDR3 protein: CSVEGGAGGTDTQYF. DNA for the CDR3: TGCAGCGTTGAAGGGGGCGCGGGAGGCACAGATACGCAGTATTTT.

In its sample, this clonotype was seen a few times. This chain connects TRBV28 to TRBJ2-1; the D gene is possibly TRBD2 (5 bases). The CDR3 is made up of 15 amino acids. Looked up from germline, CDR1 is MDHEN and CDR2 is SYDVKM. Trimming took 2 bases from V and 0 from J, leaving 8 bases between them. The CDR3 DNA sequence: TGTGCCAGCAGTTTAGAGGGAAACTCCTACAATGAGCAGTTCTTC. This codes for CASSLEGNSYNEQFF.

Many counts were recorded for this clonotype. The chain couples TRBV15 to TRBJ2-1; 8 bases match TRBD2. CDR1 is LNHNV, CDR2 YYDKDF, per germline (reference sequence). The CDR3 is 12 residues long. With 5 bases clipped from V and 10 bases from J, the junction kept 4 bases outside the gene matches. CDR3 residues: CATSPGGGEQFF. As DNA, the CDR3 is TGTGCCACCAGCCCAGGCGGGGGGGAGCAGTTCTTC.